The 30 T cell receptor beta chains presented below share a single source sample, sequenced in a study of human T cells and chemical hapten exposure. Using its own MiXCR run on the RACE reads, TCRdb lists one record per CDR3 protein. This sample yields more than 100,000 distinct CDR3 sequences, of which approximately 10% are seen a single time; under 2.5% belongs to the top ten. As for time point: patch test 3, about 24 weeks after DPC sensitization. Indicated treatment: therapeutic diphenylcyclopropenone sensitization with weekly scalp DPC. Sequencing used whole blood, obtained in connection with sensitization to the hapten diphenylcyclopropenone (DPC). These receptors came from a woman aged 45-60 years with alopecia areata. Some clones in this sample may be carry-over from other donors' samples.

This clonotype turned up a few times. This sequence joins TRBV6-6 and TRBJ2-5; 7 nucleotides agree with TRBD1. With V trimmed by 4 bases and J by 4 bases, 12 bases remained unmatched. This CDR3 is built from 16 residues. Germline V CDR1 and CDR2: MNHNY, SVGAGI (reference sequence). The CDR3 bases are TGTGCCAGCAGTTCCGACCTAAACAGGGGCGGAGAGACCCAGTACTTC. Translating it yields CASSSDLNRGGETQYF.

This chain uses TRBV6-5 with TRBJ1-2, with 7 bases lining up with TRBD1. CDR1 is MNHEY, CDR2 SVGAGI, per germline. J gave up 0 bases and V 6 bases, and 4 bases lay outside the gene matches. CDR3 length: 14 amino acids. CDR3 region: CASRDRSTNYGYTF. CDR3 sequence (DNA): TGTGCCAGCAGGGACAGGAGTACTAACTATGGCTACACCTTC.

This clonotype was seen more than once but under ten times. The chain carries TRBV6-1 and TRBJ2-6; possibly TRBD1 for D (6 bases). The V gene's germline CDR1 is MNHNS and CDR2 SASEGT. This CDR3 spans 13 amino acids. V gave up 5 bases and J gave up 8 bases, with 10 bases separating them. CDR3 region: CASSQGSTNVLTF. CDR3 nucleotide sequence: TGTGCCAGCAGTCAGGGGTCGACCAACGTCCTGACTTTC.

In this sample, this clonotype turned up many times. The V and J genes are TRBV7-8 and TRBJ2-1; 11 nucleotides align to TRBD2. The CDR3 length is 15 residues. Unmatched junction bases numbered 5, after V lost 2 bases and J lost 8 bases. From germline, CDR1 is SGHVS and CDR2 FQNEAQ. The CDR3 DNA sequence: TGTGCCAGCAGCTTATTACTAGCGGGAGTGGATGAGCAGTTCTTC. This gives the protein CASSLLLAGVDEQFF.

This chain joins TRBV7-2 and TRBJ1-6; maybe TRBD1 (6 bases). Germline V gene lookup returns CDR1 SGHTA and CDR2 FQGNSA. The germline V and J ends were trimmed by 2 bases and 5 bases, with 10 bases remaining between them. This CDR3 is built from 15 residues. The CDR3 region has the DNA TGTGCCAGCAGCTTATCGGGGGGCGATAATTCACCCCTCCACTTT. Protein product: CASSLSGGDNSPLHF.

The chain carries TRBV12-3 or TRBV12-4 and TRBJ2-5; weak D call: TRBD1 (5 bases). The CDR3 is 15 residues long. V was trimmed by 5 bases and J by 7 bases, leaving 20 bases between them. The CDR3 region is CASSPRLQGLGTQYF. As DNA, the CDR3 is TGTGCCAGCAGTCCCCGCCTCCAGGGTTTAGGGACCCAGTACTTC.

Only a few counts were recorded for this clonotype. The genes are TRBV12-3 or TRBV12-4 and TRBJ2-3; 8 nucleotides agree with TRBD2. With 6 bases clipped from V and 1 base from J, the junction kept 15 bases outside the gene matches. The CDR3 has 18 residues. CDR3 in amino acids: CASSPYAGGSGCTDTQYF. For the CDR3, the DNA is TGTGCCAGCAGCCCCTACGCGGGAGGTAGCGGATGCACAGATACGCAGTATTTT.

CDR3 nucleotide sequence: TGTGCCAGCAGCCCAGAAGGGGCACCGTACAATGAGCAGTTCTTC. This codes for CASSPEGAPYNEQFF. This chain connects TRBV7-2 to TRBJ2-1; D is possibly TRBD1 (5 bases). The germline V gene encodes CDR1 SGHTA and CDR2 FQGNSA. V was pared by 5 bases and J by 4 bases, with 15 bases between. This CDR3 is 15 amino acids long. The full variable domain, completed using reference TRBV7-2 and TRBJ2-1, is GAGVSQSPSNKVTEKGKDVELRCDPISGHTALYWYRQSLGQGLEFLIYFQGNSAPDKSGLPSDRFSAERTGGSVSTLTIQRTQQEDSAVYLCASSPEGAPYNEQFFGPGTRLTVL.

This chain connects TRBV21-1 to TRBJ2-3; whether TRBD1, the table's D call, matches the DNA was not checked. TRBV21-1 is described as a pseudogene. The CDR3 extends over 15 amino acids. The CDR3 DNA reads as TGTGCCAGCAGCAGGGGGCCGTTAAACACAGATACGCAGTATTTT. Translated, it gives CASSRGPLNTDTQYF.

This clonotype occurred a few times. The rearrangement links TRBV28 to TRBJ2-1, with 8 bases that match TRBD1. The CDR3 runs 13 residues. V gave up 6 bases and J gave up 13 bases; unmatched junction bases: 11. Germline CDR1 reads MDHEN; CDR2 reads SYDVKM. In DNA, the CDR3 is TGTGCCAGCAGCTATGGGGGGACAGGTCCCCAGTTCTTC. This encodes CASSYGGTGPQFF.

The V call is TRBV29-1, the J call TRBJ2-1, with a weak D call TRBD2 (5 bases). The CDR3 covers 14 residues. V was trimmed by 1 base and J by 5 bases, leaving 12 bases between them. The germline V gene encodes CDR1 SQVTM and CDR2 ANQGSEA. The CDR3 region has the DNA TGCAGCGTTGAAGTCCGGGGTACGCACAATGAGCAGTTCTTC. This translates into CSVEVRGTHNEQFF.

V is TRBV15 and J is TRBJ2-1, with 12 bases identical to TRBD2. CDR1 is LNHNV, CDR2 YYDKDF, per germline (reference sequence). The CDR3 spans 15 residues. V dropped 3 bases and J dropped 7; count of bases not matched to a gene: 4. This CDR3 reads CATSRTSGGGNEQFF. DNA of the CDR3: TGTGCCACCAGCAGGACTAGCGGGGGTGGTAATGAGCAGTTCTTC.

Only a few counts were recorded for this clonotype. CDR3 coding DNA: TGCGCCAGCAGCCAATCTAACACCGGGGAGCTGTTTTTT. Translated: CASSQSNTGELFF. The chain recombines TRBV4-1 with TRBJ2-2; D gene ambiguous. The CDR3 spans 13 residues. Germline values: CDR1 MGHRA, CDR2 YSYEKL. Deletions cut 2 bases from V and 2 bases from J, with 3 bases between.

The V gene is TRBV6-5, the J gene TRBJ2-4; unclear D gene. Germline-derived CDR1 and CDR2 are MNHEY and SVGAGI. V lost 5 bases to trimming and J lost 1 base, with 12 bases between them. CDR3 length: 15 amino acids. CDR3 in DNA: TGTGCCAGCAGTAGCCGGGCCGGGGCCAAAAACATTCAGTACTTC. Its protein is CASSSRAGAKNIQYF.

The rearrangement uses TRBV12-3 or TRBV12-4 and TRBJ2-7; TRBD1 matches 7 bases. There are 13 residues in the CDR3. The trim removed 7 bases at V and 2 bases at J, leaving 5 bases unmatched. The DNA for the CDR3 is TGTGCCAGCAAGAGGGACAGCGCCTACGAGCAGTACTTC. It yields the protein CASKRDSAYEQYF.

This clonotype turned up a few times. The rearrangement joins TRBV6-6 to TRBJ1-2; 7 bases fit TRBD1. The CDR3 length is 14 residues. CDR1 and CDR2 from the germline V gene are MNHNY and SVGAGI (reference sequence). V lost 5 bases and J lost 6; bases outside the gene matches: 9. CDR3 nucleotide sequence: TGTGCCAGCAGTCGGGACAGTTCTTCGGATGGCTACACCTTC. It codes for CASSRDSSSDGYTF.

This chain connects TRBV19 to TRBJ2-1, with 7 bases fitting TRBD2. This CDR3 comprises 11 residues. V shed 1 base, J shed 15 bases, and the junction held 3 bases outside the gene matches. In germline, CDR1 is LNHDA, CDR2 SQIVND (reference sequence). Here the CDR3 reads CASSIGTRLFF. CDR3 nucleotides: TGTGCCAGTAGTATAGGGACTAGGTTGTTCTTC.

This clonotype appeared many times. J is TRBJ2-7 and V is TRBV12-3 or TRBV12-4, with unresolved D. With 2 bases removed from V and 3 bases from J, the gap between germline ends came to 5 bases. The CDR3 runs to 12 residues. DNA of the CDR3: TGTGCCAGCAGTTTATCGAACTACGAGCAGTACTTC. Protein: CASSLSNYEQYF.

The rearrangement uses TRBV15 and TRBJ2-1; D might be TRBD1 or TRBD2, each matching 5 bases. V was trimmed by 2 bases and J by 2 bases, leaving 16 bases between them. This CDR3 has 17 amino acids. CDR1 LNHNV and CDR2 YYDKDF come from the germline V gene (reference sequence). This CDR3 reads CATSRQNSGRTYNEQFF. In nucleotides, the CDR3 is TGTGCCACCAGCAGACAAAACTCGGGACGGACCTACAATGAGCAGTTCTTC.

In its sample, this clonotype was seen many times. The chain recombines TRBV9 with TRBJ2-6; D remains ambiguous. The length of the CDR3 is 14 residues. V lost 4 bases, J lost 2 bases, and 7 bases lay in between. Germline values: CDR1 SGDLS, CDR2 YYNGEE. The CDR3 spells CASSYLAGANVLTF. CDR3 bases: TGTGCCAGCAGCTACCTCGCTGGGGCCAACGTCCTGACTTTC. The entire variable domain, with the rest obtained from reference TRBV9 and TRBJ2-6, is as follows: DSGVTQTPKHLITATGQRVTLRCSPRSGDLSVYWYQQSLDQGLQFLIQYYNGEERAKGNILERFSAQQFPDLHSELNLSSLELGDSALYFCASSYLAGANVLTFGAGSRLTVL.

This clonotype was seen ten or more times. V usage is TRBV9 and J usage is TRBJ1-1; D is unresolved. Germline V gene data show CDR1 as SGDLS and CDR2 as YYNGEE. The germline V and J ends were trimmed by 2 bases and 7 bases, with 12 bases remaining between them. The CDR3 has 13 residues. The CDR3 sequence is CASSVLTSHEAFF. The CDR3 nucleotides read TGTGCCAGCAGCGTCCTTACATCGCATGAAGCTTTCTTT.

This clonotype was observed many times. The genes are TRBV6-9 and TRBJ2-3, with no clear D. Deletions cut 4 bases from V and 4 bases from J, with 6 bases between. Germline V gives CDR1 MNHGY, CDR2 SVAAGI. This CDR3 has 12 residues. The DNA for the CDR3 is TGTGCCAGCAGTTCGACCTCAGATACGCAGTATTTT. It specifies CASSSTSDTQYF.

This clonotype was recorded many times. V gene TRBV20-1 combines with J gene TRBJ2-1; 13 bases line up with TRBD2. The CDR3 is 14 amino acids. Germline CDR1 and CDR2: DFQATT and SNEGSKA (reference sequence). V lost 5 bases to trimming and J lost 9 bases; unmatched junction nucleotides: 7. The CDR3 loop reads CSARTSGGMGEQFF. DNA of the CDR3: TGCAGTGCTCGGACTAGCGGGGGAATGGGTGAGCAGTTCTTC.

This clonotype has just a few counts. V usage is TRBV5-1 and J usage is TRBJ1-6; 7 bases agree with TRBD1. Germline CDR1 reads SGHRS; CDR2 reads YFSETQ. The CDR3 runs to 15 residues. Germline trimming cut 4 bases from V and 3 bases from J; bases unmatched to any gene: 4. The CDR3 sequence: CASSGGQVYNSPLHF. The DNA of the CDR3 is TGCGCCAGCAGCGGCGGACAGGTCTATAATTCACCCCTCCACTTT.

This clonotype was recorded at least ten times. The rearrangement uses TRBV7-2 and TRBJ2-1; D might be TRBD1 (5 bases). There are 14 residues in the CDR3. Trimming left V 4 bases short and J 7 bases short, with 14 bases between. Germline V gene data show CDR1 as SGHTA and CDR2 as FQGNSA. The CDR3 region is CASSSGEKGNEQFF. The CDR3 DNA follows: TGTGCCAGCAGCTCAGGAGAAAAGGGGAATGAGCAGTTCTTC.

The chain links TRBV12-3 or TRBV12-4 to TRBJ1-6, with D perhaps matching TRBD1 (6 bases). The V gene lost 7 bases and the J gene lost 12 bases, with 22 bases spanning the gap. This CDR3 region has 15 residues. The CDR3 here is CASTLGAVKDLPLHF. The CDR3 DNA reads TGTGCCAGCACCCTGGGGGCGGTAAAAGATTTACCCCTCCACTTT.

This clonotype was seen a few times. The J gene is TRBJ2-1, the V gene TRBV20-1, with 12 bases fitting TRBD2. Per germline, CDR1 DFQATT and CDR2 SNEGSKA (reference sequence). The ends lost 4 bases at V and 9 bases at J; junction bases unmatched: 4. The CDR3 sequence is 13 residues long. CDR3 protein: CSATLAGGTEQFF. In nucleotides, the CDR3 is TGCAGTGCTACACTAGCGGGAGGAACTGAGCAGTTCTTC.

The chain employs TRBV14 and TRBJ1-1; the D is unclear. There are 12 residues in the CDR3. V lost 4 bases to trimming and J lost 11 bases, with 14 bases between them. The germline CDR1 and CDR2 sequences are SGHDN and FVKESK. The CDR3 loop reads CASSLLGVSAFF. Written as DNA, the CDR3 is TGTGCCAGCAGCCTCCTTGGGGTCTCGGCTTTCTTT. The full variable domain, in which reference TRBV14 and TRBJ1-1 provide the parts outside the CDR3, is EAGVTQFPSHSVIEKGQTVTLRCDPISGHDNLYWYRRVMGKEIKFLLHFVKESKQDESGMPNNRFLAERTGGTYSTLKVQPAELEDSGVYFCASSLLGVSAFFGQGTRLTVV.

This clonotype was picked up a small number of times. The CDR3 spells CATIMTPGQGASEGNSPLHF. DNA for the CDR3: TGTGCCACCATAATGACTCCGGGACAGGGGGCGTCGGAAGGGAATTCACCCCTCCACTTT. This chain links TRBV28 with TRBJ1-6, with 12 bases that match TRBD1. J was trimmed by 7 bases and V by 10 bases; bases with no gene match: 23. The CDR3 spans 20 residues. CDR1 MDHEN and CDR2 SYDVKM come from the germline V gene.

The rearrangement links TRBV28 to TRBJ1-1, with D perhaps TRBD1 (5 bases). Germline CDR1 is MDHEN and CDR2 is SYDVKM. The germline V and J ends were trimmed by 4 bases and 3 bases, with 12 bases remaining between them. The CDR3 loop spans 14 amino acids. CDR3 in DNA: TGTGCCAGCAGTTCCCCGGGGGGGTACACTGAAGCTTTCTTT. This gives the protein CASSSPGGYTEAFF.